These 13 T cell receptor beta chains came from one sample sequenced in a study of blood T cell repertoires in COVID-19. Some clones are missing from TCRdb's copy, which holds only in-frame ones; the method was immunoSEQ multiplex PCR. The sample holds around 180,000 clones, approximately 87% seen once. The sequenced sample consisted of peripheral blood. The receptors here all came from a person aged 65-85 years with COVID-19, enrolled during active disease.

The CDR3 spells CASRSRSVVLANYGYTF. The CDR3 nucleotides read TGTGCCAGCAGGAGCCGGTCAGTCGTACTAGCTAACTATGGCTACACCTTC. The gene calls are TRBV28 and TRBJ1-2; no definite D call. From germline, CDR1 is MDHEN and CDR2 SYDVKM. The ends were cut back, 6 bases at V and 0 bases at J, with 20 bases in the middle. The CDR3 totals 17 residues.

This rearrangement joins TRBV7-2 to TRBJ2-5; TRBD1 is a possible D gene (8 bases). The CDR3 consists of 15 residues. With 5 bases removed from V and 5 bases from J, the gap between germline ends came to 18 bases. CDR1 is SGHTA and CDR2 is FQGNSA in the germline V gene. CDR3 sequence: CASSLRTGRGETQYF. CDR3 bases: TGTGCCAGCAGCCTCAGGACAGGGCGGGGGGAGACCCAGTACTTC.

CDR3: CASSEPGQVLYEQYF. The CDR3 DNA reads as TGTGCCAGCAGTGAACCGGGACAGGTCCTCTACGAGCAGTACTTC. The chain recombines TRBV6-1 with TRBJ2-7; 8 bases align to TRBD1. The CDR3 runs 15 residues. V gave up 2 bases and J gave up 3 bases; unmatched junction bases: 6. Germline CDR1 is MNHNS and CDR2 is SASEGT.

This chain links TRBV2 with TRBJ1-4; 8 bases fit TRBD1. The CDR3 has 14 residues. V shed 6 bases and J 4 bases; nucleotides not matched to a gene: 4. Germline V CDR1 and CDR2: SNHLY, FYNNEI. DNA of the CDR3: TGTGCCAGCAGGATACAGGGGGGTAATGAAAAACTGTTTTTT. This codes for CASRIQGGNEKLFF.

The chain recombines TRBV5-4 with TRBJ2-2; D perhaps matches TRBD2 (6 bases). The CDR3 covers 13 residues. The germline V gene has CDR1 SGHNT and CDR2 YYREEE (reference sequence). Trimming cost V 5 bases and J 5 bases, with 10 bases left between them. The CDR3 coding sequence is TGTGCCAGCAGTCGCGGAGGGACCGGGGAGCTGTTTTTT. Its protein product is CASSRGGTGELFF.

The rearrangement uses TRBV19 and TRBJ2-6, with D perhaps matching TRBD1 (6 bases). This CDR3 region has 16 residues. The germline CDR1 and CDR2 sequences are LNHDA and SQIVND (reference sequence). V shed 7 bases and J shed 2 bases, with 15 bases lying between them. Written as DNA, the CDR3 is TGTGCCAGTACCAAATTAAAGGGGGCTGGGGCCAACGTCCTGACTTTC. Its protein is CASTKLKGAGANVLTF.

In its sample, this clone was seen a few times. The CDR3 DNA sequence: TGTGCCAGCAGCTTCGGGGCCTACGAGCAGTACTTC. This gives the protein CASSFGAYEQYF. The V gene is TRBV5-6, the J gene TRBJ2-7, with a weak D call TRBD2 (5 bases). Trimming took 2 bases from V and 2 from J, leaving 5 bases between them. CDR1 is SGHDT and CDR2 is YYEEEE in the germline V gene. The CDR3 is 12 amino acids.

The chain is built from TRBV7-3 and TRBJ2-3, with 7 bases fitting TRBD2. J lost 3 bases, V lost 5 bases, and 8 bases had no gene match. Germline CDR1 SGHTA, CDR2 FQGTGA. The CDR3 sequence is 15 residues long. The CDR3 reads CASSLQAGNTDTQYF. CDR3 DNA: TGTGCCAGCAGCCTCCAAGCGGGGAATACAGATACGCAGTATTTT. The full variable domain, in which reference TRBV7-3 and TRBJ2-3 provide the parts outside the CDR3, is GAGVSQTPSNKVTEKGKYVELRCDPISGHTALYWYRQSLGQGPEFLIYFQGTGAADDSGLPNDRFFAVRPEGSVSTLKIQRTERGDSAVYLCASSLQAGNTDTQYFGPGTRLTVL.

This clone was seen just once. This rearrangement joins TRBV10-3 to TRBJ2-3, with D perhaps TRBD2 (5 bases). Per germline, CDR1 ENHRY and CDR2 SYGVKD. Trimming took 1 base from V and 3 from J, leaving 11 bases between them. The CDR3 has 15 amino acids. CDR3 nucleotide sequence: TGTGCCATCAGTGAGTTGTATGGGGAGACAGATACGCAGTATTTT. Translating gives CAISELYGETDTQYF.

This clone was recorded only once. V and J are TRBV7-2 and TRBJ2-1; possibly TRBD2 for D (6 bases). The germline V and J ends were trimmed by 8 bases and 4 bases, with 15 bases remaining between them. The CDR3 is 14 amino acids. Germline loops: CDR1 SGHTA, CDR2 FQGNSA. Here the CDR3 DNA reads TGTGCCAGCCAGGATGGTAGCGGATACAATGAGCAGTTCTTC. It yields the protein CASQDGSGYNEQFF.

This chain uses TRBV5-5 with TRBJ1-6; D perhaps matches TRBD1 (5 bases). The CDR3 length is 15 residues. The germline V and J ends were trimmed by 1 base and 6 bases, with 11 bases remaining between them. CDR1 is SGHKS, CDR2 YYEKEE, per germline (reference sequence). The CDR3 DNA is TGTGCCAGCAGCTTGAGCGACAGTCTTAATTCACCCCTCCACTTT. It translates to CASSLSDSLNSPLHF.

The chain recombines TRBV18 with TRBJ2-1; D is unclear. The V end lost 6 bases, the J end lost 8 bases, and 8 bases lay between the germline ends. Germline V gene lookup returns CDR1 KGHSH and CDR2 LQKENI. This CDR3 has 11 residues. The CDR3 DNA reads TGTGCCAGCTCCCCTCTAGATGAGCAGTTCTTC. Translation: CASSPLDEQFF.

This clone was seen a single time. The rearrangement links TRBV6-2 or TRBV6-3 to TRBJ2-3; 7 bases are shared with TRBD2. Germline lookup yields CDR1 MNHEY and CDR2 SVGEGT. Unmatched junction bases numbered 15, after V lost 1 base and J lost 5 bases. This CDR3 region has 18 residues. CDR3 protein: CASSYLGSGNGMVDTQYF. CDR3 nucleotide sequence: TGTGCCAGCAGTTACTTGGGGAGCGGGAACGGAATGGTAGATACGCAGTATTTT.